These 4 T cell receptor beta chains originate from one sample sequenced in a study of radiotherapy plus CTLA-4 blockade in lung cancer. Using immunoSEQ multiplex PCR, the repertoire was profiled, and TCRdb retains in-frame clones only, with some absent. Seen here are about 120,000 clones, 75% to 80% observed once, and the top ten hold 5% to 5.5%. Sequenced material: peripheral blood, taken from a patient treated with radiotherapy plus ipilimumab. The receptors come from a human donor with non-small cell lung cancer who had a partial response to radiotherapy plus ipilimumab.

The chain joins TRBV18 to TRBJ2-1; D not resolved. The length of the CDR3 is 19 residues. V dropped 0 bases and J dropped 0 bases, with 18 bases sitting between them. Germline-derived CDR1 and CDR2 are KGHSH and LQKENI. CDR3: CASSPPVGDPRVSYNEQFF. In DNA form, the CDR3 reads TGTGCCAGCTCACCACCGGTCGGAGACCCCCGAGTCTCCTACAATGAGCAGTTCTTC.

The chain joins TRBV11-3 to TRBJ2-2; D is perhaps TRBD1 (6 bases). The CDR3 extends over 13 amino acids. V gave up 5 bases and J gave up 7 bases, with 11 bases separating them. The V gene's germline CDR1 is SGHNT and CDR2 YENEEA. CDR3 in DNA: TGTGCCAGCAGCCCAAGAGGGGGCGGGGAGCTGTTTTTT. Amino acids: CASSPRGGGELFF.

The chain combines TRBV6-5 with TRBJ1-5; TRBD1 matches 7 bases. The V and J ends lost 11 bases and 0 bases, in that order; junction bases with no gene match: 10. This CDR3 contains 15 residues. Looked up from germline, CDR1 is MNHEY and CDR2 is SVGAGI. The CDR3 coding sequence is TGTGCCGCAACTTGGACAGGCGATAGCAATCAGCCCCAGCATTTT. Residues: CAATWTGDSNQPQHF.

The rearrangement joins TRBV28 to TRBJ1-5; 10 bases line up with TRBD1. This CDR3 has 16 amino acids. Germline V CDR1 and CDR2: MDHEN, SYDVKM. The V and J ends lost 2 bases and 5 bases, in that order; junction bases with no gene match: 6. In DNA form, the CDR3 reads TGTGCCAGCAGTTTACCCCCGGGACAGGGGCATCAGCCCCAGCATTTT. It yields the protein CASSLPPGQGHQPQHF.